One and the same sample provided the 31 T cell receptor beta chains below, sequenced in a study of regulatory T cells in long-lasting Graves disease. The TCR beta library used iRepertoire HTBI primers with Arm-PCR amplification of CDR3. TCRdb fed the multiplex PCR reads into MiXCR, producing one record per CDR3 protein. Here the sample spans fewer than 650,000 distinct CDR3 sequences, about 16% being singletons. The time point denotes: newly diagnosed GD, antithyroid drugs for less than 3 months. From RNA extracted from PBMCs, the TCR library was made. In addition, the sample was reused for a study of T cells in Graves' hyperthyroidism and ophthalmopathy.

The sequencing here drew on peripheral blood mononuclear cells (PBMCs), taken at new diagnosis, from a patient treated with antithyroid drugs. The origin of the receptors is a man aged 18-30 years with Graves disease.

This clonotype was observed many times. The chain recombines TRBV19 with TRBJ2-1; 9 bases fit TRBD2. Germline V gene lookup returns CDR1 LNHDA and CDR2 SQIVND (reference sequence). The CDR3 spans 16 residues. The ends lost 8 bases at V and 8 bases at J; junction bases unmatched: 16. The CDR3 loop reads CASGREGLAGYDEQFF. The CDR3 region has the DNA TGTGCCAGTGGGCGGGAGGGGCTAGCGGGATACGATGAGCAGTTCTTC. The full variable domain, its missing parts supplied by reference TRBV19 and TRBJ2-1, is DGGITQSPKYLFRKEGQNVTLSCEQNLNHDAMYWYRQDPGQGLRLIYYSQIVNDFQKGDIAEGYSVSREKKESFPLTVTSAQKNPTAFYLCASGREGLAGYDEQFFGPGTRLTVL.

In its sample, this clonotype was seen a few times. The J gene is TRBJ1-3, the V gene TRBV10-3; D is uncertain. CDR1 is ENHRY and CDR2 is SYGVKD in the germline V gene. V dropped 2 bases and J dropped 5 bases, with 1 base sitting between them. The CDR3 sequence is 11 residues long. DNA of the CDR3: TGTGCCATCAGTGAGCGAAACACCATATATTTT. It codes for CAISERNTIYF.

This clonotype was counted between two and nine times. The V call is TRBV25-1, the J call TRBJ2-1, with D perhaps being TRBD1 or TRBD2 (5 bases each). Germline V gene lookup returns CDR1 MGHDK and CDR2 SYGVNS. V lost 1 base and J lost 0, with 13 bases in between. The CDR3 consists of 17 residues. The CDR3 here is CASSEFEGTSSYNEQFF. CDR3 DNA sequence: TGTGCCAGCAGTGAATTTGAGGGGACGAGCTCCTACAATGAGCAGTTCTTC. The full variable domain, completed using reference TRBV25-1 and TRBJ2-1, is EADIYQTPRYLVIGTGKKITLECSQTMGHDKMYWYQQDPGMELHLIHYSYGVNSTEKGDLSSESTVSRIRTEHFPLTLESARPSHTSQYLCASSEFEGTSSYNEQFFGPGTRLTVL.

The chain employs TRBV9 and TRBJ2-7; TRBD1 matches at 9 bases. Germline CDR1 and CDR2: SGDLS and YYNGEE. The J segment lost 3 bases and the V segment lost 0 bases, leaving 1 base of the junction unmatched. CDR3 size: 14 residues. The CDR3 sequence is CASSVGQGDYEQYF. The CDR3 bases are TGTGCCAGCAGCGTAGGACAGGGGGACTACGAGCAGTACTTC.

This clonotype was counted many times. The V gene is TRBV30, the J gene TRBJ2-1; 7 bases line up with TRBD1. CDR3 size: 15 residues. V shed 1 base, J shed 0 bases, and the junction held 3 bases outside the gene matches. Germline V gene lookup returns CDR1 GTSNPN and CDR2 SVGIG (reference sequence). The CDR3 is CAWSGDSSSYNEQFF. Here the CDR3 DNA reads TGTGCCTGGAGTGGGGACAGTAGCTCCTACAATGAGCAGTTCTTC. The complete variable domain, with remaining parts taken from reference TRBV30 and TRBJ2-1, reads SQTIHQWPATLVQPVGSPLSLECTVEGTSNPNLYWYRQAAGRGLQLLFYSVGIGQISSEVPQNLSASRPQDRQFILSSKKLLLSDSGFYLCAWSGDSSSYNEQFFGPGTRLTVL.

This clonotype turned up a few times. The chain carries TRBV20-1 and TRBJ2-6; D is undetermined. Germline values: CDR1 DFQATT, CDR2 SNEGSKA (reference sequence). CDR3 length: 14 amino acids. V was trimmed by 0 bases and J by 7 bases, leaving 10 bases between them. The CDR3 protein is CSARDGPLANVLTF. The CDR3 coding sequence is TGCAGTGCTAGAGATGGACCCCTCGCCAACGTCCTGACTTTC.

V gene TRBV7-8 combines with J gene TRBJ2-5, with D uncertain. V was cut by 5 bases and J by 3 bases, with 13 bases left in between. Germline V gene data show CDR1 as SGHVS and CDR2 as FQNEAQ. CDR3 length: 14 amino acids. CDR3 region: CASSPEWQEETQYF. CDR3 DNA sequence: TGTGCCAGCAGCCCCGAGTGGCAAGAAGAGACCCAGTACTTC.

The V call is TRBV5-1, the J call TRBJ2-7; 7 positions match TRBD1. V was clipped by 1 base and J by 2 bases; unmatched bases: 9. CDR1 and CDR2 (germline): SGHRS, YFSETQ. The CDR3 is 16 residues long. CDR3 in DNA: TGCGCCAGCAGCTTGCTCCAGGGACAGTTTACCTACGAGCAGTACTTC. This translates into CASSLLQGQFTYEQYF.

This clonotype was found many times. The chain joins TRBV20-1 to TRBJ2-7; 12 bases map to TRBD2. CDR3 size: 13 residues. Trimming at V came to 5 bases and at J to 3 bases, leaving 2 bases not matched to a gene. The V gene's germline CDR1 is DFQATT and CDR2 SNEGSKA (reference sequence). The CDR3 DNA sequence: TGCAGTGCTCCGACTAGCGGGAGCTACGAGCAGTACTTC. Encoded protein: CSAPTSGSYEQYF.

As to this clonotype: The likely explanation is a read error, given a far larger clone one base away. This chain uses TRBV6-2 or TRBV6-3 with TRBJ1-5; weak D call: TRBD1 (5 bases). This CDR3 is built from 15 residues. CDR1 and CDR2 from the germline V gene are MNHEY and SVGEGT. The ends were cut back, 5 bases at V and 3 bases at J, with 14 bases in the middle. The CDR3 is CASSTQDGSNQPQHF. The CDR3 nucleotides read TGTGCCAGCAGTACACAGGACGGATCCAATCAGCCCCAGCATTTT.

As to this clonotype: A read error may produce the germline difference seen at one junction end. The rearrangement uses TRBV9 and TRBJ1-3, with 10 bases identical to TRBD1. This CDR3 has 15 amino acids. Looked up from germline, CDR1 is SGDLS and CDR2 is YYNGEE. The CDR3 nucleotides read TGTACCAGCAGCGGGCAGGACAGGGGGGTGGACACCATATATTTT. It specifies CTSSGQDRGVDTIYF. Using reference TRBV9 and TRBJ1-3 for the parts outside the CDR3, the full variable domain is DSGVTQTPKHLITATGQRVTLRCSPRSGDLSVYWYQQSLDQGLQFLIQYYNGEERAKGNILERFSAQQFPDLHSELNLSSLELGDSALYFCTSSGQDRGVDTIYFGEGSWLTVV.

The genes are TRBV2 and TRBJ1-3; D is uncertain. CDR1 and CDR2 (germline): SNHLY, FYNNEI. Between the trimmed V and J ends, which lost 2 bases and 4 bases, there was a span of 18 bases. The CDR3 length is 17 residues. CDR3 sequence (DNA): TGTGCCAGCAGTGAAACCCCGCCCCACAATCCGGGAAACACCATATATTTT. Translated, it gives CASSETPPHNPGNTIYF.

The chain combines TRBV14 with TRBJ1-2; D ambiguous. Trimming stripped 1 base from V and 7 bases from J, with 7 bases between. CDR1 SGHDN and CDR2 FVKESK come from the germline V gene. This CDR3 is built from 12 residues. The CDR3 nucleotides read TGTGCCAGCAGCCAAGTCGCGAGTGGCTACACCTTC. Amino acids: CASSQVASGYTF. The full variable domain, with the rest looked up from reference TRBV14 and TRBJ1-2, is EAGVTQFPSHSVIEKGQTVTLRCDPISGHDNLYWYRRVMGKEIKFLLHFVKESKQDESGMPNNRFLAERTGGTYSTLKVQPAELEDSGVYFCASSQVASGYTFGSGTRLTVV.

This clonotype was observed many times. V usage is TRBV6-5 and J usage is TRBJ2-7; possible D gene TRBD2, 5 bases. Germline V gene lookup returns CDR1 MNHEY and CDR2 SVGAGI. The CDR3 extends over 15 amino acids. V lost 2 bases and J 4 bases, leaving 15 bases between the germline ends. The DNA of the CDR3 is TGTGCCAGCAGTTACCGGGATCACAGCTTTTACGAGCAGTACTTC. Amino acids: CASSYRDHSFYEQYF.

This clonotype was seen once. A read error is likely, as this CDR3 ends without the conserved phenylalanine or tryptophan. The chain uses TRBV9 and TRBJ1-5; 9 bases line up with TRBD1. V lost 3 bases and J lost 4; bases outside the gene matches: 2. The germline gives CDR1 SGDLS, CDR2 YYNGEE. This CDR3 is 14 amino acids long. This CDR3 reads CASSAGQGNQPQHL. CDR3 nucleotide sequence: TGTGCCAGCAGCGCGGGACAGGGTAATCAGCCCCAGCATCTT.

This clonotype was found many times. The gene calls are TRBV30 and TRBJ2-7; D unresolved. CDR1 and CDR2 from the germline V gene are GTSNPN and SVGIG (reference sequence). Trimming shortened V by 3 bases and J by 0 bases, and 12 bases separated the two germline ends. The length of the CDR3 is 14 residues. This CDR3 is CAWRRPGPSYEQYF. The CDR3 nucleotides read TGTGCCTGGAGGAGGCCCGGCCCCTCCTACGAGCAGTACTTC.

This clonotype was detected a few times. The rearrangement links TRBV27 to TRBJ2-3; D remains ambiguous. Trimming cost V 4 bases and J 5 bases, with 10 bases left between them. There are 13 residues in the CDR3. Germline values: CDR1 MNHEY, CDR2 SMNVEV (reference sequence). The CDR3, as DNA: TGTGCCAGCAGTTCCACTTCGGAAGATACGCAGTATTTT. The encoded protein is CASSSTSEDTQYF.

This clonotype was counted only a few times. DNA for the CDR3: TGTGCCAGCAGCACTGACAGGTCGAACACTGAAGCTTTCTTT. This codes for CASSTDRSNTEAFF. V is TRBV13 and J is TRBJ1-1, with a possible D match to TRBD1 (6 bases). The CDR3 length is 14 residues. V dropped 5 bases and J dropped 1 base, with 11 bases sitting between them. CDR1 and CDR2 from the germline V gene are PRHDT and FYEKMQ (reference sequence).

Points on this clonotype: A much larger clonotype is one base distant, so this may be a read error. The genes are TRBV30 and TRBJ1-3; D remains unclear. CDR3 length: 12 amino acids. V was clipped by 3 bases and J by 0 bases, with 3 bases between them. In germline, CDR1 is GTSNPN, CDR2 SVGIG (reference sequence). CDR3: CAWRNSGNTIYF. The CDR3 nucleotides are TGTGCCTGGAGGAACTCTGGAAACACCATATATTTT.

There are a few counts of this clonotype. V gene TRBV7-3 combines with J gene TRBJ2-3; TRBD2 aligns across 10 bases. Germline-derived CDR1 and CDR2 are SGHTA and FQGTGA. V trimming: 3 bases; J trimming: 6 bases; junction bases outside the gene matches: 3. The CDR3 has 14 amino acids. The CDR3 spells CASSFSSGSDTQYF. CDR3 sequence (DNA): TGTGCCAGCAGCTTTTCTAGCGGGAGTGATACGCAGTATTTT.

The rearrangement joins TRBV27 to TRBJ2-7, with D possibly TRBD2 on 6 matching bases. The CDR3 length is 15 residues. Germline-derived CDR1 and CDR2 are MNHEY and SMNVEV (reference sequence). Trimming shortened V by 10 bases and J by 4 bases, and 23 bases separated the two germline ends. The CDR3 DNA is TGTGCCACCAGAAGCGGGCTAGCGTATTCATACGAGCAGTACTTC. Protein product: CATRSGLAYSYEQYF.

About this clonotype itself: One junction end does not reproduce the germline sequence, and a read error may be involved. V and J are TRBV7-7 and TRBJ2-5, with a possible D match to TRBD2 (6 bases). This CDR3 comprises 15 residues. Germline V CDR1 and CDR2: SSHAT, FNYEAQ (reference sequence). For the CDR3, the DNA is TGTGCTAGCAGCCCGGAGGGTATTGGCGGAGAGACCCAGTACTTC. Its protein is CASSPEGIGGETQYF.

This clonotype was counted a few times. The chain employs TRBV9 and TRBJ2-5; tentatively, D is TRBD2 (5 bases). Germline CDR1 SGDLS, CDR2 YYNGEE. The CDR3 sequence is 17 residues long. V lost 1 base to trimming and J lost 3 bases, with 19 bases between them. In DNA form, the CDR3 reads TGTGCCAGCAGCGTAAGGTCCCATCCGGGATTAAAAGAGACCCAGTACTTC. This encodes CASSVRSHPGLKETQYF. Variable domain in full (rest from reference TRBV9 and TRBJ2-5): DSGVTQTPKHLITATGQRVTLRCSPRSGDLSVYWYQQSLDQGLQFLIQYYNGEERAKGNILERFSAQQFPDLHSELNLSSLELGDSALYFCASSVRSHPGLKETQYFGPGTRLLVL.

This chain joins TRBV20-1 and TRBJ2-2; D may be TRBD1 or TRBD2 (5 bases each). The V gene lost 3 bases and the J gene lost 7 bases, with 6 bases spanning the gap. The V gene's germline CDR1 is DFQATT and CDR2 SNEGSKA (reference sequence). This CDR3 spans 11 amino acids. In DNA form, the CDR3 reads TGCAGTGCTAGGGGGGACGGGGAGCTGTTTTTT. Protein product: CSARGDGELFF.

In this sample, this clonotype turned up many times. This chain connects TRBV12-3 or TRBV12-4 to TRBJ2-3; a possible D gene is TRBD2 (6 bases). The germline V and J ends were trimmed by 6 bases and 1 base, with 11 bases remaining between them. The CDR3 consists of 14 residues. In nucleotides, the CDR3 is TGTGCCAGCAGGGAGGGCCCGGGCACAGATACGCAGTATTTT. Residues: CASREGPGTDTQYF.

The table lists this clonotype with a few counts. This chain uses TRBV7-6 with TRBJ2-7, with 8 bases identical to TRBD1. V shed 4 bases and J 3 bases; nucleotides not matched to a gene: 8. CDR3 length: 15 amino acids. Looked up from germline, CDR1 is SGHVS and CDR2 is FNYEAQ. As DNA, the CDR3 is TGTGCCAGCAGCTGGGACGGACAGGGCGGCTACGAGCAGTACTTC. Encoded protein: CASSWDGQGGYEQYF.

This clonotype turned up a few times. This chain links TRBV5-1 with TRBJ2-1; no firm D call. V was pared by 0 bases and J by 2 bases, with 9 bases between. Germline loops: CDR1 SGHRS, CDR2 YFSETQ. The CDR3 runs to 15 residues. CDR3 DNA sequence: TGCGCCAGCAGCTTGGGTCTTTCGACCTACAATGAGCAGTTCTTC. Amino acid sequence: CASSLGLSTYNEQFF.

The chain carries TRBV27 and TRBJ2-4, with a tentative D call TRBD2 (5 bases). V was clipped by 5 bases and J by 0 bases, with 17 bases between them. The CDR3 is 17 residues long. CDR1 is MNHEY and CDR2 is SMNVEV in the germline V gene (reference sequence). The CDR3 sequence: CASSPNRPGVAKNIQYF. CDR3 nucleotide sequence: TGTGCCAGCAGTCCTAACCGCCCCGGGGTAGCCAAAAACATTCAGTACTTC.

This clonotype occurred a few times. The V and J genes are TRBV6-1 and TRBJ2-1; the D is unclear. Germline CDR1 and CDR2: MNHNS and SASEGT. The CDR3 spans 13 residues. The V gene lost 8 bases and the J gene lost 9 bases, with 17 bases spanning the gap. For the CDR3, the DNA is TGTGCCAGCTACGACTTATTAGGGATTGAGCAGTTCTTC. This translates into CASYDLLGIEQFF.

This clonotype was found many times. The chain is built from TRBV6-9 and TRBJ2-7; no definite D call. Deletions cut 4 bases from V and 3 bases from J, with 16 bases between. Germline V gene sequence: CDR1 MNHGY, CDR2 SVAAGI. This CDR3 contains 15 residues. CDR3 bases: TGTGCCAGCAGTTCCTGGACCGAGAAAAACTACGAGCAGTACTTC. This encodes CASSSWTEKNYEQYF.

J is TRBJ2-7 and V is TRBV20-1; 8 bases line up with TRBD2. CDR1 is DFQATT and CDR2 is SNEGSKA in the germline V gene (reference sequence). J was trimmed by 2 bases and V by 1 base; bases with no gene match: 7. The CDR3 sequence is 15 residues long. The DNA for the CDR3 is TGCAGTGCTAGAGCCCTCGAGGGACTAGCCTACGAGCAGTACTTC. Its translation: CSARALEGLAYEQYF.